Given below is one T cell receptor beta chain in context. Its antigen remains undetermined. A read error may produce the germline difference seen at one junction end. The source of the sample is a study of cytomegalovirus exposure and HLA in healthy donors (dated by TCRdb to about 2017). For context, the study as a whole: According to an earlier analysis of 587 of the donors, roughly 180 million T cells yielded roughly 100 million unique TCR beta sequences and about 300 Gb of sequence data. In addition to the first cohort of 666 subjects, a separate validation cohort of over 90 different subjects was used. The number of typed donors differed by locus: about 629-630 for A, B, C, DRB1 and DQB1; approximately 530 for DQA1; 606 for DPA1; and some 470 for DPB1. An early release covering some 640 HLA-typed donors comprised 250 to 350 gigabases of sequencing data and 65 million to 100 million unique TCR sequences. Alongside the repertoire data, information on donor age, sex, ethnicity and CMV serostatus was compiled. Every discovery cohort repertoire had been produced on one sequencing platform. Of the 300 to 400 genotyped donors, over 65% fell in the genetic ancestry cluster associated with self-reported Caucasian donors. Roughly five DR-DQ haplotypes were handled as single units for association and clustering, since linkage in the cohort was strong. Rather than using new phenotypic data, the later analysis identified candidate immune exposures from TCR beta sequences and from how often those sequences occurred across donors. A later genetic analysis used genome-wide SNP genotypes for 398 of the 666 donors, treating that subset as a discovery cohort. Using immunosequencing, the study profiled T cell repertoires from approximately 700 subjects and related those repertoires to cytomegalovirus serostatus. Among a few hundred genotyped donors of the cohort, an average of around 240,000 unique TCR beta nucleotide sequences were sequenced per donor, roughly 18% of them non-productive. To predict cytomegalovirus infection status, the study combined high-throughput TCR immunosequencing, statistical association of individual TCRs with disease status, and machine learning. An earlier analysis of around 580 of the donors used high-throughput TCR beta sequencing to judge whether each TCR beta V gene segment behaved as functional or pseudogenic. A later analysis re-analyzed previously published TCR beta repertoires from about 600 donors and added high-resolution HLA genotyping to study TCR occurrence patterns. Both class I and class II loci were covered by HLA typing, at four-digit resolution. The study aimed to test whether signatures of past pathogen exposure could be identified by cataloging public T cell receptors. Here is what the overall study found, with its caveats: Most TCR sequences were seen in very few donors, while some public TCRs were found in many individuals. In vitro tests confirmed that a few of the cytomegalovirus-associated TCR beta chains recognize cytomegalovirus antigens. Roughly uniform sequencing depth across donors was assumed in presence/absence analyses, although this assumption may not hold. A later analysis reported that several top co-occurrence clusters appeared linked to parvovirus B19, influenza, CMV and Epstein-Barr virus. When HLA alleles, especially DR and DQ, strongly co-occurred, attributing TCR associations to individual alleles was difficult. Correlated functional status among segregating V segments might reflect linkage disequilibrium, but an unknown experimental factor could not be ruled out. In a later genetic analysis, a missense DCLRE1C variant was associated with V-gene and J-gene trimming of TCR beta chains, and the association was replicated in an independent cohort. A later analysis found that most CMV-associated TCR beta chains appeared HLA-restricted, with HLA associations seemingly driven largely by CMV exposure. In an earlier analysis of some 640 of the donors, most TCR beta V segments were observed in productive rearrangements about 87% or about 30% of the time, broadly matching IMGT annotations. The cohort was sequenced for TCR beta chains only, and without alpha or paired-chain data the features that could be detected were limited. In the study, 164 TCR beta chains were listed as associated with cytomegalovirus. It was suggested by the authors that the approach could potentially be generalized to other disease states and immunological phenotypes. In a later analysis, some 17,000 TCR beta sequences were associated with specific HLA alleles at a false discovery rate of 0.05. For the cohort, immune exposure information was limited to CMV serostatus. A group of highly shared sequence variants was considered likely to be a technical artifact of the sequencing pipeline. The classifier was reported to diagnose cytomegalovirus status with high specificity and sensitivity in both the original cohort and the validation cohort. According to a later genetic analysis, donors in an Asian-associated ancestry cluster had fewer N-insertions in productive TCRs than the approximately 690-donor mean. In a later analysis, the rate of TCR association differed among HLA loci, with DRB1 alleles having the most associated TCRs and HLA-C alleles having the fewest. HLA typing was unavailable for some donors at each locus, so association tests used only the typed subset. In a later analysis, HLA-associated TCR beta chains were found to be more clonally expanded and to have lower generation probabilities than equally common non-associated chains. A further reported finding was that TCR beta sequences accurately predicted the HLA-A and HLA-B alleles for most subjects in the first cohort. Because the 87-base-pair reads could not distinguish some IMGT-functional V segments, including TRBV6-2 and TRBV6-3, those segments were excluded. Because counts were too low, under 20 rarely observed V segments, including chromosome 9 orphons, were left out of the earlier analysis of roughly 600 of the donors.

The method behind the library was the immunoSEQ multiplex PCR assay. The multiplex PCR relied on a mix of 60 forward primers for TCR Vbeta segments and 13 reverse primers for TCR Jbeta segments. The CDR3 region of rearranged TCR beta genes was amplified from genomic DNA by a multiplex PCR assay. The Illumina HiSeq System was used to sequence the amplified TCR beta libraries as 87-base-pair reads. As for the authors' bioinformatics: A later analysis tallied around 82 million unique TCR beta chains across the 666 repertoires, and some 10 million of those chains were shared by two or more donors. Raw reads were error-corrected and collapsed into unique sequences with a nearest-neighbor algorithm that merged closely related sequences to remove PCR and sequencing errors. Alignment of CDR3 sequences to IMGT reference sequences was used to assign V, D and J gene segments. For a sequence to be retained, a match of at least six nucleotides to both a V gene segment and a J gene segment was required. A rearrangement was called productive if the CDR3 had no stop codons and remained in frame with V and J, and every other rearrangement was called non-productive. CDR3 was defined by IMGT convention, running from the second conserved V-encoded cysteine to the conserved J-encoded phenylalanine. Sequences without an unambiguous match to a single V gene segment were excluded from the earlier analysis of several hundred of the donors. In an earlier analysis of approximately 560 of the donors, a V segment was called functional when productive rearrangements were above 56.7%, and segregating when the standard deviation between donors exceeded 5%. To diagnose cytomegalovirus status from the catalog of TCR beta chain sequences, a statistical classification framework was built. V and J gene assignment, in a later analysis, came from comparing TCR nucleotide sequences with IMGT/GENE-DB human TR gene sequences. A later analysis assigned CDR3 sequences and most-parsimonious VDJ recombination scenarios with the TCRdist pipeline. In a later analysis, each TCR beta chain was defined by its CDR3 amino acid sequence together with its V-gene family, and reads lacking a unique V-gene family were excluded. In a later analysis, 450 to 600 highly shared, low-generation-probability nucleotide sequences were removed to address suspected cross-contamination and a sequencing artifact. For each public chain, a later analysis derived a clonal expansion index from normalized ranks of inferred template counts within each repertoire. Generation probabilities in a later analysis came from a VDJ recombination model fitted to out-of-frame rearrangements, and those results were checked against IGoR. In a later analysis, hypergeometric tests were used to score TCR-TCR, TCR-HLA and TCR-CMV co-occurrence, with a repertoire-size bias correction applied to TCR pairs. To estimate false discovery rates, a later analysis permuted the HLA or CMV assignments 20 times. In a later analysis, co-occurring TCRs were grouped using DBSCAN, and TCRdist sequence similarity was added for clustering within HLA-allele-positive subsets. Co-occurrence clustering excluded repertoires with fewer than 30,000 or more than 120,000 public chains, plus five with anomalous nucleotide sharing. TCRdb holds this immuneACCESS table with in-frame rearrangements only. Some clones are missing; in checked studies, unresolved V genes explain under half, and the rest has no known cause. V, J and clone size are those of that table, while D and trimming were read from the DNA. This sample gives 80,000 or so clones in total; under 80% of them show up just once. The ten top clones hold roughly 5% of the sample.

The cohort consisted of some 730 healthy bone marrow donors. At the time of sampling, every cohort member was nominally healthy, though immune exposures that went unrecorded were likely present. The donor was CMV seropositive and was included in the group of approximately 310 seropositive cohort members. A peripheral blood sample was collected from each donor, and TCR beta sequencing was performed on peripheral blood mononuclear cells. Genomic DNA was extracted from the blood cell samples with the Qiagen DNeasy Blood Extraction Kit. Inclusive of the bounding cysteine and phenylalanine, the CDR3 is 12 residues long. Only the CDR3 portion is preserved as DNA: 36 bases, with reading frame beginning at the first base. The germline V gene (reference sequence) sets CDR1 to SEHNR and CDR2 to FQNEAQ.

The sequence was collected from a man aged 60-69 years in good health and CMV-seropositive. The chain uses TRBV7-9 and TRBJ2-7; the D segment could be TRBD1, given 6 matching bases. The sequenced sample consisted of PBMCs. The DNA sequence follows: TGTTCCAGCAGTCAGGACAGCTACGAGCAGTACTTC. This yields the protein CSSSQDSYEQYF.